This entry lists 4 T cell receptor beta chains sequenced from one sample in a study of cytomegalovirus exposure and HLA in healthy donors. Amplification used 60 Vbeta primers and 13 Jbeta primers. Profiled with immunoSEQ multiplex PCR; TCRdb holds only in-frame clones, not every one. The sample holds some 110,000 clones, 60% to 75% seen once. Sequenced material: PBMCs. The receptors originated from a woman aged 45-65 years in good health and CMV-seropositive.

The J gene is TRBJ1-3, the V gene TRBV7-2; D ambiguous. The CDR3 runs 12 residues. Looked up from germline, CDR1 is SGHTA and CDR2 is FQGNSA. With 5 bases removed from V and 2 bases from J, the gap between germline ends came to 4 bases. The CDR3 DNA sequence: TGTGCCAGCAGCACGGCTGGAAACACCATATATTTT. Translation: CASSTAGNTIYF.

This clone was counted between two and nine times. This chain joins TRBV5-6 and TRBJ2-4, with 10 bases identical to TRBD1. With V trimmed by 5 bases and J by 5 bases, 7 bases remained unmatched. CDR1 is SGHDT, CDR2 YYEEEE, per germline. The CDR3 has 15 amino acids. CDR3 in amino acids: CASSPDRGLQNIQYF. In DNA form, the CDR3 reads TGTGCCAGCAGTCCAGACAGGGGGCTCCAAAACATTCAGTACTTC.

The chain joins TRBV30 to TRBJ1-4, with D possibly TRBD1 on 6 matching bases. Trimming shortened V by 5 bases and J by 8 bases, and 21 bases separated the two germline ends. The CDR3 loop spans 15 amino acids. Per the germline V gene, CDR1 is GTSNPN and CDR2 is SVGIG (reference sequence). CDR3 in DNA: TGTGCCTGGGGAAAGCGGGGGGGCGTCGAAGAAAAACTGTTTTTT. This encodes CAWGKRGGVEEKLFF.

V and J are TRBV21-1 and TRBJ2-7; the D call of TRBD2 is as the table states it, not checked on the DNA. TRBV21-1 corresponds to a pseudogene. The CDR3 extends over 16 amino acids. The CDR3 DNA is TGTGCCAGCAGCAATTGCGCACCACCTCATTGCGACGAGCAGTACTTC. It codes for CASSNCAPPHCDEQYF.